The rows below give T cell receptor beta chains drawn from one sample of a study of radiation and T cells in renal cell carcinoma. The assay was immunoSEQ multiplex PCR, and TCRdb's table has in-frame clones only and misses some. The data hold 130,000 to 150,000 clones, with more than 70% observed a single time. The sequences come from blood, collected from a patient whose treatment included radiotherapy and nephrectomy. The origin of the receptors is a woman between 50 and 59 years old with renal cell carcinoma. CDR3s leave out the opening cysteine and the closing phenylalanine or tryptophan. A D gene is named only where the DNA matches it firmly.

14,TRBD1,TRBV5-1,TRBJ1-2,ASSLDRGQGRGGYT
21,TRBD2,TRBV13,TRBJ2-5,ASSFFTRLTSGGLATLRETQY
12,NA,TRBV4-2,TRBJ1-1,ASSLGRWIAEAF
11,NA,TRBV19,TRBJ1-1,ASSMKRNTEAF
11,NA,TRBV13,TRBJ1-2,ASSLERTYGYT
13,TRBD2,TRBV5-1,TRBJ2-1,ASLREGSSYNEQF
14,NA,TRBV11-3,TRBJ2-1,ASSLDGNRRYNEQF
12,NA,TRBV7-2,TRBJ1-5,ASSFSSSNQPQH
11,NA,TRBV7-9,TRBJ1-5,ASSPQQGTTQH
14,TRBD1,TRBV5-1,TRBJ2-5,ASSLTGTGNQETQY
10,TRBD1,TRBV7-9,TRBJ1-2,ASSLDRDGYT
10,NA,TRBV30,TRBJ1-2,AWSARLYGYT
13,NA,TRBV6-6,TRBJ1-5,ASSYEGASNQPQH
12,NA,TRBV13,TRBJ2-1,ASSLSSTYNEQF
16,TRBD1,TRBV18,TRBJ2-3,ASSPQLPGQGGTDTQY
15,TRBD2,TRBV6-1,TRBJ2-1,ASSDTGLAGGYNEQF
11,NA,TRBV18,TRBJ1-1,ASSPEIETEAF
11,TRBD1,TRBV2,TRBJ1-6,ASREGQGSPLH
12,TRBD2,TRBV29-1,TRBJ2-2,SGSAGQNTGELF
13,NA,TRBV6-6,TRBJ1-6,ASRINRDSNSPLH
13,NA,TRBV11-3,TRBJ2-5,ASSEGGGNGETQY
12,NA,TRBV19,TRBJ1-1,ASSIGQGGTEAF
10,NA,TRBV6-5,TRBJ1-6,ASSNNNSPLH
14,TRBD2,TRBV11-2,TRBJ2-1,ASSPWTSGGYNEQF
11,TRBD2,TRBV11-3,TRBJ2-4,ASSYSGVDIQY
12,NA,TRBV14,TRBJ1-2,ASSQRGAQGGYT
13,NA,TRBV19,TRBJ2-5,ASSPPPGARKTQY
10,NA,TRBV10-2,TRBJ2-7,ASSEFDYEQY
14,NA,TRBV5-5,TRBJ2-7,ASSTSRARTPYEQY
12,NA,TRBV13,TRBJ1-2,ASSLGGPNYGYT
13,NA,TRBV4-1,TRBJ1-5,ASSQGQAGGQPQH
12,NA,TRBV29-1,TRBJ1-2,SVVPQGYNYGYT
12,NA,TRBV7-6,TRBJ2-1,ASSKISGDNEQF
10,NA,TRBV6-6,TRBJ1-1,ASRGRLVEAF
12,TRBD1,TRBV28,TRBJ2-7,ASSPGTGSYEQY
12,NA,TRBV4-2,TRBJ2-1,ASSQETGYNEQF
11,NA,TRBV15,TRBJ2-1,ATSREAHNEQF
14,NA,TRBV5-1,TRBJ2-2,ASSSTSIRHTGELF
10,NA,TRBV6-6,TRBJ1-1,ASSYPDTEAF
12,TRBD2,TRBV19,TRBJ2-5,ASEPGGGRETQY
9,NA,TRBV29-1,TRBJ1-2,SLGTEYGYT
13,NA,TRBV6-5,TRBJ1-2,ASSYGDPSNYGYT
11,TRBD1,TRBV29-1,TRBJ1-2,SAGTGSRYGYT
11,TRBD2,TRBV28,TRBJ2-2,ASSSGAPSELF
12,NA,TRBV7-8,TRBJ2-3,ASSFMGLADTQY
13,NA,TRBV5-4,TRBJ1-1,ASSSYGALAAEAF
15,TRBD1,TRBV15,TRBJ1-2,ATSRNLPGQGNYGYT
13,NA,TRBV18,TRBJ1-1,ASSPPQGMNTEAF
13,NA,TRBV11-3,TRBJ2-2,ASITSHRWDGELF
10,NA,TRBV7-2,TRBJ2-3,ASSLALDTQY
10,NA,TRBV28,TRBJ1-4,ASSPPNRKLF
13,TRBD2,TRBV6-5,TRBJ2-3,ASSRLAGATDTQY
11,TRBD1,TRBV2,TRBJ1-5,ASSAVQGGHLD
11,NA,TRBV2,TRBJ1-1,ASSPDPNTEAF
12,NA,TRBV5-1,TRBJ2-3,ASSLGTRADTQY
12,NA,TRBV5-4,TRBJ2-5,ASSLVSTGETQY
12,TRBD1,TRBV6-1,TRBJ2-5,ASTLSTGKETQY